The next 25 T cell receptor beta chains were all read from a single sample in a study of T-cell memory formation after mild COVID-19. One entry per CDR3 protein results from TCRdb running MiXCR on the 5' RACE reads. The table has about 350,000 distinct CDR3 sequences, around 28% seen once. The sample consisted of PBMCs or a T cell subset sorted from them (not recorded which). These receptors were obtained from an adult woman who had mild COVID-19 (a few samples of this study predate the infection). Cell type and time point are not known.

The rearrangement uses TRBV2 and TRBJ2-2, with D uncertain. Per the germline V gene, CDR1 is SNHLY and CDR2 is FYNNEI. This CDR3 region has 14 residues. V shed 5 bases and J shed 2 bases, with 9 bases lying between them. DNA for the CDR3: TGTGCCAGCAGTCCCACACGAAACACCGGGGAGCTGTTTTTT. Its protein product is CASSPTRNTGELFF.

The rearrangement joins TRBV11-2 to TRBJ2-3; the D gene is possibly TRBD2 (6 bases). Germline CDR1 and CDR2: SGHAT and FQNNGV. The CDR3 runs 14 residues. Trimming stripped 5 bases from V and 0 bases from J, with 9 bases between. The CDR3 region is CASSMSGSTDTQYF. DNA of the CDR3: TGTGCCAGCAGCATGAGCGGGAGCACAGATACGCAGTATTTT.

The V gene is TRBV27, the J gene TRBJ1-2; 7 bases line up with TRBD1. J gave up 0 bases and V 6 bases, and 7 bases lay outside the gene matches. This CDR3 comprises 15 residues. CDR1 is MNHEY and CDR2 is SMNVEV in the germline V gene (reference sequence). The CDR3 sequence is CASSDPGTANYGYTF. CDR3 DNA sequence: TGTGCCAGCAGCGACCCCGGGACAGCTAACTATGGCTACACCTTC.

This clonotype was observed a few times. The CDR3 DNA follows: TGTGCCAGCAGTGAGGACAGGGCGCTTAACTATGGCTACACCTTC. Translated: CASSEDRALNYGYTF. This chain joins TRBV2 and TRBJ1-2; TRBD1 aligns across 8 bases. V dropped 3 bases and J dropped 1; count of bases not matched to a gene: 4. The CDR3 has 15 residues. The germline V gene encodes CDR1 SNHLY and CDR2 FYNNEI.

This clonotype was observed a handful of times. This chain uses TRBV5-1 with TRBJ1-2, with TRBD1 matching 8 bases. V lost 4 bases, J lost 8 bases, and 13 bases stayed unmatched. Germline CDR1 SGHRS, CDR2 YFSETQ. This CDR3 has 15 residues. For the CDR3, the DNA is TGCGCCAGCAGCCTCGCAGGGGGCGCCCCGGGAGGCTACACCTTC. It translates to CASSLAGGAPGGYTF.

The chain links TRBV10-3 to TRBJ1-1; D remains unclear. Looked up from germline, CDR1 is ENHRY and CDR2 is SYGVKD. This CDR3 has 11 amino acids. The germline V and J ends were trimmed by 3 bases and 4 bases, with 3 bases remaining between them. The chain's CDR3 is CAISDGTEAFF. The DNA for the CDR3 is TGTGCCATCAGTGACGGCACTGAAGCTTTCTTT.

The chain uses TRBV12-3 or TRBV12-4 and TRBJ1-1; D is undetermined. Trimming shortened V by 6 bases and J by 4 bases, and 12 bases separated the two germline ends. CDR3 length equals 13 residues. CDR3 residues: CASSGLLGTEAFF. The CDR3 coding sequence is TGTGCCAGCAGCGGGCTTCTAGGCACTGAAGCTTTCTTT.

This clonotype was observed at least ten times. At one end the junction does not follow the germline gene, possibly because of a read error. The chain couples TRBV5-1 to TRBJ1-1; D unclear. This CDR3 is built from 14 residues. CDR1 and CDR2 from the germline V gene are SGHRS and YFSETQ. The CDR3 DNA is TGTGCCAGCAGTTTAGGCCCCTTGAACACTGAAGCTTTCTTT. Translating it yields CASSLGPLNTEAFF.

The genes are TRBV24-1 and TRBJ1-1; D is possibly TRBD1 (6 bases). The CDR3 contains 15 residues. The V gene's germline CDR1 is KGHDR and CDR2 SFDVKD. V lost 3 bases, J lost 2 bases, and 12 bases lay in between. CDR3 loop: CATSDARDKNTEAFF. CDR3 sequence (DNA): TGTGCCACCAGTGATGCTCGGGACAAAAACACTGAAGCTTTCTTT.

This sequence joins TRBV7-8 and TRBJ2-5, with TRBD2 matching 10 bases. The CDR3 consists of 17 residues. Germline V gene sequence: CDR1 SGHVS, CDR2 FQNEAQ. J gave up 4 bases and V 5 bases, and 13 bases lay outside the gene matches. The DNA of the CDR3 is TGTGCCAGCAGCCAAGGTGGGCTAGCGGGGGTTCGAGAGACCCAGTACTTC. It is translated as CASSQGGLAGVRETQYF. Full variable domain (outside the CDR3, taken from reference TRBV7-8 and TRBJ2-5): GAGVSQSPRYKVAKRGQDVALRCDPISGHVSLFWYQQALGQGPEFLTYFQNEAQLDKSGLPSDRFFAERPEGSVSTLKIQRTQQEDSAVYLCASSQGGLAGVRETQYFGPGTRLLVL.

This clonotype occurred a few times. V gene TRBV12-3 or TRBV12-4 combines with J gene TRBJ2-1; a weak D match, TRBD2 (6 bases). V lost 5 bases and J lost 10, with 12 bases in between. The CDR3 runs 12 residues. The CDR3 reads CASSRGEEEQFF. As DNA, the CDR3 is TGTGCCAGCAGTAGAGGGGAGGAGGAGCAGTTCTTC.

This clonotype was counted between two and nine times. The chain joins TRBV20-1 to TRBJ1-5, with 12 bases aligning to TRBD1. CDR1 DFQATT and CDR2 SNEGSKA come from the germline V gene (reference sequence). This CDR3 has 14 amino acids. The trim removed 6 bases at V and 6 bases at J, leaving 6 bases unmatched. The CDR3 nucleotides read TGCAGTGCGGGGGACAGGGGGCGCTTTCAGCCCCAGCATTTT. It yields the protein CSAGDRGRFQPQHF.

The sample holds a few counts of this clonotype. This chain links TRBV9 with TRBJ2-3, with 8 bases that match TRBD2. This CDR3 spans 18 amino acids. Losses at the gene ends were 4 bases for V and 1 base for J; bases not matched to a gene: 14. Per the germline V gene, CDR1 is SGDLS and CDR2 is YYNGEE. The CDR3 nucleotides read TGTGCCAGCAGCCAACTGTGGCGGGGGGCAACTTGCACAGATACGCAGTATTTT. This gives the protein CASSQLWRGATCTDTQYF. The full variable domain, its missing parts supplied by reference TRBV9 and TRBJ2-3, is DSGVTQTPKHLITATGQRVTLRCSPRSGDLSVYWYQQSLDQGLQFLIQYYNGEERAKGNILERFSAQQFPDLHSELNLSSLELGDSALYFCASSQLWRGATCTDTQYFGPGTRLTVL.

This rearrangement joins TRBV18 to TRBJ1-1; 7 bases match TRBD1. The CDR3 sequence is 17 residues long. J lost 1 base, V lost 3 bases, and 11 bases had no gene match. Per the germline V gene, CDR1 is KGHSH and CDR2 is LQKENI. The CDR3 DNA follows: TGTGCCAGCTCACCCCCTTGGTTGACAGGGACGAACACTGAAGCTTTCTTT. Encoded protein: CASSPPWLTGTNTEAFF.

The chain uses TRBV6-1 and TRBJ2-1; 13 bases match TRBD2. The CDR3 runs 16 residues. Unmatched junction bases numbered 5, after V lost 4 bases and J lost 5 bases. Germline V gene lookup returns CDR1 MNHNS and CDR2 SASEGT. The CDR3 region is CASSVRLAGGDNEQFF. CDR3 DNA: TGTGCCAGCAGTGTCAGACTAGCGGGGGGTGACAATGAGCAGTTCTTC.

This clonotype was found many times. This chain uses TRBV12-3 or TRBV12-4 with TRBJ2-3; no firm D call. V lost 3 bases and J lost 3, with 4 bases in between. CDR3 size: 12 residues. The CDR3 coding sequence is TGTGCCAGCAGTTTGTGGACAGATACGCAGTATTTT. Translation gives CASSLWTDTQYF.

This chain uses TRBV5-1 with TRBJ2-6; D remains ambiguous. Trimming cost V 6 bases and J 0 bases, with 7 bases left between them. The CDR3 is 14 amino acids. Germline V gene sequence: CDR1 SGHRS, CDR2 YFSETQ. DNA of the CDR3: TGCGCCAGCAAGAAGACCTCTGGGGCCAACGTCCTGACTTTC. Protein: CASKKTSGANVLTF. Full variable domain (rest looked up from reference TRBV5-1 and TRBJ2-6): KAGVTQTPRYLIKTRGQQVTLSCSPISGHRSVSWYQQTPGQGLQFLFEYFSETQRNKGNFPGRFSGRQFSNSRSEMNVSTLELGDSALYLCASKKTSGANVLTFGAGSRLTVL.

The chain has TRBV29-1 and TRBJ2-1, with TRBD1 matching over 11 bases. The CDR3 contains 12 residues. V shed 7 bases, J shed 7 bases, and the junction held 3 bases outside the gene matches. Germline V lookup: CDR1 SQVTM, CDR2 ANQGSEA. CDR3 bases: TGCAGCGGGGGACAGGGGGGAAATGAGCAGTTCTTC. Protein: CSGGQGGNEQFF.

CDR3 nucleotide sequence: TGTGCCAGCAGCTCAACCGGGACTAGCGGGATGATTGAGCAGTTCTTC. Translation gives CASSSTGTSGMIEQFF. This chain connects TRBV11-3 to TRBJ2-1; 13 nucleotides agree with TRBD2. The germline V gene has CDR1 SGHNT and CDR2 YENEEA. V gave up 4 bases and J gave up 9 bases; unmatched junction bases: 9. The CDR3 sequence is 16 residues long.

The genes are TRBV5-8 and TRBJ1-4, with TRBD1 identical over 10 bases. The CDR3 contains 16 residues. The germline gives CDR1 SGHTS, CDR2 YDEGEE. With V trimmed by 2 bases and J by 8 bases, 9 bases remained unmatched. CDR3 sequence reads: CASSLFGTGDEEKLFF. The CDR3 nucleotides are TGTGCCAGCAGCTTATTCGGGACAGGGGATGAGGAAAAACTGTTTTTT.

The chain links TRBV12-3 or TRBV12-4 to TRBJ2-1; D is unclear. The CDR3 extends over 16 amino acids. V was shortened by 6 bases and J by 0 bases, with 15 bases between the two germline ends. The CDR3 bases are TGTGCCAGCAGCCTTGTAGCAGGTATCTCCTACAATGAGCAGTTCTTC. Translated: CASSLVAGISYNEQFF.

This clonotype was picked up a small number of times. The chain joins TRBV6-5 to TRBJ2-5; 11 nucleotides line up with TRBD2. J was trimmed by 6 bases and V by 10 bases; bases with no gene match: 7. Germline CDR1 MNHEY, CDR2 SVGAGI. CDR3 length equals 13 residues. The CDR3 sequence is CATQTSGIKTQYF. The CDR3 DNA reads TGTGCCACACAGACTAGCGGGATAAAGACCCAGTACTTC.

V is TRBV7-9 and J is TRBJ1-1, with 11 bases matching TRBD1. CDR3 length: 17 residues. Trimming cost V 5 bases and J 0 bases; bases outside gene matches: 8. Germline values: CDR1 SEHNR, CDR2 FQNEAQ (reference sequence). CDR3 sequence reads: CASSDSGTGGMNTEAFF. Here the CDR3 DNA reads TGTGCCAGCAGCGATTCCGGGACAGGGGGAATGAACACTGAAGCTTTCTTT.

This clonotype was counted many times. The gene calls are TRBV4-1 and TRBJ2-7; TRBD2 matches at 12 bases. The germline V gene encodes CDR1 MGHRA and CDR2 YSYEKL. The V segment lost 4 bases and the J segment 4 bases; nucleotides outside the gene matches: 8. This CDR3 contains 16 residues. The CDR3 reads CASSLELAGGSYEQYF. CDR3 DNA: TGCGCCAGCAGCCTTGAACTAGCGGGAGGTTCGTACGAGCAGTACTTC.

In its sample, this clonotype was seen many times. This rearrangement joins TRBV7-2 to TRBJ2-2; 8 bases match TRBD2. This CDR3 has 15 amino acids. V lost 5 bases and J lost 2; bases outside the gene matches: 4. The germline gives CDR1 SGHTA, CDR2 FQGNSA. DNA for the CDR3: TGTGCCAGCAGCCGTAGCGGGGCTAACACCGGGGAGCTGTTTTTT. Protein product: CASSRSGANTGELFF.